This T cell receptor beta chain is drawn from a study of blood T cell repertoires in COVID-19. Study information: PBMCs, B-cell-depleted T cells, or T cells were the source of the cDNA or gDNA that made up the material.

This clone was observed a few times. The length of the CDR3 is 14 residues. Trimming pared 6 bases from V and 13 bases from J, leaving 21 bases between. Germline V lookup: CDR1 SNHLY, CDR2 FYNNEI. Libraries were prepared by immunoSEQ multiplex PCR; TCRdb keeps only in-frame clonotypes and omits some of them. The repertoire consists of roughly 80,000 clones, with roughly 82% occurring once and the leading ten covering approximately 12%. The clonotype comes from a man aged 50-59 years with acute or convalescent COVID-19. Sequenced material: peripheral blood. The chain combines TRBV2 with TRBJ1-4; the D is unclear. This CDR3 is CASRPAPNSPGLFF. The DNA of the CDR3 is TGTGCCAGCAGACCGGCTCCTAATTCTCCGGGACTGTTTTTT.